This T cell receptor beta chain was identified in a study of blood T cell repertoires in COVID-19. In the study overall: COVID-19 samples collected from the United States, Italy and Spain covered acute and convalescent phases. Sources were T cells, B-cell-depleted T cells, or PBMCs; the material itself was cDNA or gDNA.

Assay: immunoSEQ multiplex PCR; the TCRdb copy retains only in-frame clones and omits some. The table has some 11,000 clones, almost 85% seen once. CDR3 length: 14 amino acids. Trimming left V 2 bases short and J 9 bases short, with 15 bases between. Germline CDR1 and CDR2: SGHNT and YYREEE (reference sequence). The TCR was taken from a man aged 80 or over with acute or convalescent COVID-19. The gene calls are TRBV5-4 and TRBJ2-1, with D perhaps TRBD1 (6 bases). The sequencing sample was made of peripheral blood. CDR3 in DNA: TGTGCCAGCAGCTTAGCCACAGGGTGGGGTGAGCAGTTCTTC. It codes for CASSLATGWGEQFF.